This record covers a single T cell receptor (beta chain). Its antigen is as yet unknown. This sample is part of a study of cytomegalovirus exposure and HLA in healthy donors. Whole-study findings and limits: According to reports, the classifier identified cytomegalovirus status with high specificity and sensitivity.

The study ran its PCR with 60 Vbeta and 13 Jbeta primers. The data were produced by immunoSEQ multiplex PCR, yet TCRdb's version contains in-frame clones alone and is incomplete. The top ten clones hold more than 0.95% of a sample with some 140,000 clones, roughly 80% of them seen once. The CDR3 is 15 residues long. V lost 1 base, J lost 2 bases, and 9 bases lay in between. Germline CDR1 reads LNHDA; CDR2 reads SQIVND (reference sequence). The sample was PBMCs. This clonotype was obtained from a man aged 18 to 35 in good health and CMV-seronegative. This chain links TRBV19 with TRBJ1-5; tentatively, D is TRBD1 (5 bases). CDR3: CASSIVGGGNQPQHF. The DNA for the CDR3 is TGTGCCAGTAGTATAGTCGGGGGAGGCAATCAGCCCCAGCATTTT.